Following are 7 T cell receptor beta chains from one sample sequenced in a study of technical replicates of blood from a few donors (dated by TCRdb to between 2016 and 2019). Receptors were amplified or captured by the immunoSEQ multiplex PCR assay. TCRdb provides this immuneACCESS table in a form limited to in-frame rearrangements. Some clones are lacking; in checked studies, under half of them reflect an unresolved V gene, and why the rest are absent is not known. Here the sample has around 100,000 clones; roughly 95% occur a single time. Around 0.3% of the sample belongs to the ten largest clones. The material sequenced was T cells isolated from PBMCs. The receptors come from a human donor in good health.

This clone was seen a handful of times. V and J are TRBV2 and TRBJ1-2, with 8 bases aligning to TRBD1. This CDR3 comprises 13 residues. The trim removed 7 bases at V and 0 bases at J, leaving 1 base unmatched. The V gene's germline CDR1 is SNHLY and CDR2 FYNNEI. The CDR3 sequence is CASKQGANYGYTF. The CDR3 nucleotides read TGTGCCAGCAAACAGGGGGCTAACTATGGCTACACCTTC.

The CDR3 spells CSGEREDLSSTDTQYF. CDR3 DNA: TGCAGCGGGGAGCGGGAGGACCTATCTAGCACAGATACGCAGTATTTT. This chain connects TRBV29-1 to TRBJ2-3; TRBD2 matches at 9 bases. Trimming took 7 bases from V and 0 from J; bases not matched to a gene: 11. This CDR3 contains 16 residues. Germline CDR1 is SQVTM and CDR2 is ANQGSEA.

The genes are TRBV19 and TRBJ2-3, with TRBD1 matching over 8 bases. Germline trimming cut 7 bases from V and 7 bases from J; bases unmatched to any gene: 7. Germline CDR1 and CDR2: LNHDA and SQIVND (reference sequence). There are 13 residues in the CDR3. The CDR3 spells CASKVTGVYTQYF. Written as DNA, the CDR3 is TGTGCCAGTAAGGTGACAGGGGTATATACGCAGTATTTT. The full variable domain, completed using reference TRBV19 and TRBJ2-3, is DGGITQSPKYLFRKEGQNVTLSCEQNLNHDAMYWYRQDPGQGLRLIYYSQIVNDFQKGDIAEGYSVSREKKESFPLTVTSAQKNPTAFYLCASKVTGVYTQYFGPGTRLTVL.

The chain employs TRBV30 and TRBJ2-7; 7 bases match TRBD2. The junction had 6 bases not matched to a gene; V was cut back by 0 bases and J by 4 bases. This CDR3 is 14 amino acids long. CDR1 and CDR2 (germline): GTSNPN, SVGIG (reference sequence). The CDR3 bases are TGTGCCTGGAGTGTACGGCGGGAGAGGTACGAGCAGTACTTC. Protein: CAWSVRRERYEQYF. Using reference TRBV30 and TRBJ2-7 for the parts outside the CDR3, the full variable domain is SQTIHQWPATLVQPVGSPLSLECTVEGTSNPNLYWYRQAAGRGLQLLFYSVGIGQISSEVPQNLSASRPQDRQFILSSKKLLLSDSGFYLCAWSVRRERYEQYFGPGTRLTVT.

The rearrangement joins TRBV29-1 to TRBJ2-7, with D maybe TRBD2 (5 bases). V lost 6 bases to trimming and J lost 2 bases, with 8 bases between them. Germline CDR1 is SQVTM and CDR2 is ANQGSEA. This CDR3 is built from 11 residues. The CDR3 DNA is TGCAGCGTCCTCGGGGCCTACGAGCAGTACTTC. Protein product: CSVLGAYEQYF.

The CDR3 DNA follows: TGTGCCAGCAGTTACTCGAAGTACACACAGAACACTGAAGCTTTCTTT. This translates into CASSYSKYTQNTEAFF. V and J are TRBV6-5 and TRBJ1-1; D is unresolved. CDR1 is MNHEY, CDR2 SVGAGI, per germline. This CDR3 contains 16 residues. Trimming stripped 0 bases from V and 1 base from J, with 12 bases between.

The chain links TRBV7-6 to TRBJ2-1; no definite D call. The CDR3 sequence is 12 residues long. V lost 8 bases to trimming and J lost 10 bases, with 15 bases between them. Germline V gene data show CDR1 as SGHVS and CDR2 as FNYEAQ. The CDR3 is CASETAHGEQFF. The CDR3 DNA follows: TGTGCCAGCGAGACGGCCCACGGGGAGCAGTTCTTC.